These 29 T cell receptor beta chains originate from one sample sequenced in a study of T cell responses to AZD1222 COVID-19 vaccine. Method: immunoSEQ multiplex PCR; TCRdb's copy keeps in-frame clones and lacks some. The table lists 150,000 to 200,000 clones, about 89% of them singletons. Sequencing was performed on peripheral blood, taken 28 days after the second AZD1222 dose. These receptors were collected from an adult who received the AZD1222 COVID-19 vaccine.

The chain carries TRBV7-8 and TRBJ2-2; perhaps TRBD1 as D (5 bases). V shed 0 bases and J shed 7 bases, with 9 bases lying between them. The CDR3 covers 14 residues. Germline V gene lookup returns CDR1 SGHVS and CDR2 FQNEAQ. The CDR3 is CASSLARTIGELFF. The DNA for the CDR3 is TGTGCCAGCAGCTTAGCCAGGACAATCGGGGAGCTGTTTTTT.

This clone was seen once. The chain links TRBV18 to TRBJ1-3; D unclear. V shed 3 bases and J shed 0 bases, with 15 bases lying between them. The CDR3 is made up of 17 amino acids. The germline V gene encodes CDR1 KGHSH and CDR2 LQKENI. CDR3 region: CASSPLGRTHSGNTIYF. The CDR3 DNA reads TGTGCCAGCTCACCCCTAGGCAGAACCCACTCTGGAAACACCATATATTTT.

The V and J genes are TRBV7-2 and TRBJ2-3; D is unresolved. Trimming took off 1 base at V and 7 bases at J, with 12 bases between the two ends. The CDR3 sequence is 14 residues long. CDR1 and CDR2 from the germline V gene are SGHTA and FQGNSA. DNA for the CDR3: TGTGCCAGCAGCTTAGATCATGGCACGAATACGCAGTATTTT. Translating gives CASSLDHGTNTQYF.

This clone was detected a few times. The CDR3: CASRAPSVNEQFF. The CDR3 DNA reads as TGTGCCAGCAGGGCTCCTAGCGTCAATGAGCAGTTCTTC. V usage is TRBV2 and J usage is TRBJ2-1, with TRBD2 as a possible D gene (6 bases). The CDR3 spans 13 residues. Trimming cost V 6 bases and J 6 bases, with 12 bases left between them. Germline V gene data show CDR1 as SNHLY and CDR2 as FYNNEI.

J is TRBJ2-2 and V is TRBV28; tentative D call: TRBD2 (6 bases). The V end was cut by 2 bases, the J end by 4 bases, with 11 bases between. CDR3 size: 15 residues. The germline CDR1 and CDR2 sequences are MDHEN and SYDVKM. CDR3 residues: CASSLIGTPTGELFF. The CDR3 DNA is TGTGCCAGCAGTTTAATCGGGACTCCCACCGGGGAGCTGTTTTTT.

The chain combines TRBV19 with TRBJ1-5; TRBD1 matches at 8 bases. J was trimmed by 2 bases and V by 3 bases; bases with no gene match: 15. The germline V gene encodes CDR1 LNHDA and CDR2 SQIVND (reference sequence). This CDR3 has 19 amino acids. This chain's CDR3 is CASSIRFDRGVGGNQPQHF. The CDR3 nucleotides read TGTGCCAGTAGTATCCGGTTCGACAGGGGTGTAGGGGGCAATCAGCCCCAGCATTTT. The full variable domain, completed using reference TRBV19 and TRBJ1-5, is DGGITQSPKYLFRKEGQNVTLSCEQNLNHDAMYWYRQDPGQGLRLIYYSQIVNDFQKGDIAEGYSVSREKKESFPLTVTSAQKNPTAFYLCASSIRFDRGVGGNQPQHFGDGTRLSIL.

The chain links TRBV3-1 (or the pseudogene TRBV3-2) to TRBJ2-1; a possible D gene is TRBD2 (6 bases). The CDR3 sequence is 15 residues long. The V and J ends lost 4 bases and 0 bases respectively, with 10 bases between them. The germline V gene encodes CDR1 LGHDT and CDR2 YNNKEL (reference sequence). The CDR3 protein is CASSLDGGSYNEQFF. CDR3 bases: TGTGCCAGCAGCCTTGACGGGGGCTCCTACAATGAGCAGTTCTTC.

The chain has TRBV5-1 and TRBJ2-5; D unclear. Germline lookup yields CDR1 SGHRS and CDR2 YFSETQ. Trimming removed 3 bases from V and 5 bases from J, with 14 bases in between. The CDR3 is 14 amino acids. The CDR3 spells CASSSDRPRETQYF. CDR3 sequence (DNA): TGCGCCAGCAGCTCTGACCGACCCCGCGAGACCCAGTACTTC.

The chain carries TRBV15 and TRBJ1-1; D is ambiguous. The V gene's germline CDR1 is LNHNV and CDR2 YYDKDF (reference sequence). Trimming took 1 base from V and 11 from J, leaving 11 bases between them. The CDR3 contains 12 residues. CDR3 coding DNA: TGTGCCACCAGCAGAGCGACCCAGAGGGCTTTCTTT. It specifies CATSRATQRAFF.

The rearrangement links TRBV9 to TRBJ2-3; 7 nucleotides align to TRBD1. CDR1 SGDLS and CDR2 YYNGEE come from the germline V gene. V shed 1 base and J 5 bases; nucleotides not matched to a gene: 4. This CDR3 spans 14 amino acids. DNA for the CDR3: TGTGCCAGCAGCGTATGGTCAGGGGGAGATACGCAGTATTTT. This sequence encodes CASSVWSGGDTQYF.

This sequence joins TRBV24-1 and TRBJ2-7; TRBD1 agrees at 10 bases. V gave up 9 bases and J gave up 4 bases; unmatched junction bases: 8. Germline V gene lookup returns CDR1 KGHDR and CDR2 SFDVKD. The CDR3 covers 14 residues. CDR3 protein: CATSRGQGIYEQYF. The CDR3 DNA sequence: TGTGCCACCTCTCGGGGACAGGGGATTTACGAGCAGTACTTC.

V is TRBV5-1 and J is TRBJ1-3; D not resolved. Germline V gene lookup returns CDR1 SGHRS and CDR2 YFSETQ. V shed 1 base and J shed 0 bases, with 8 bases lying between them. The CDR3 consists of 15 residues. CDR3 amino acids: CASSLTGNSGNTIYF. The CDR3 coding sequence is TGCGCCAGCAGCTTGACCGGGAACTCTGGAAACACCATATATTTT. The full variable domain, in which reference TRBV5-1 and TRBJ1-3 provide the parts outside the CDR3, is KAGVTQTPRYLIKTRGQQVTLSCSPISGHRSVSWYQQTPGQGLQFLFEYFSETQRNKGNFPGRFSGRQFSNSRSEMNVSTLELGDSALYLCASSLTGNSGNTIYFGEGSWLTVV.

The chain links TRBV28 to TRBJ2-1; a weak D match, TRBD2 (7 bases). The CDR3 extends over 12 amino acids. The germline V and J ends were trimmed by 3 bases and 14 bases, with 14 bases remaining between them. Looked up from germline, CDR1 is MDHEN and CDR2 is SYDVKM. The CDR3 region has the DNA TGTGCCAGCAGTTTTTCCGGGGGGCTGAAGTTCTTC. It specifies CASSFSGGLKFF. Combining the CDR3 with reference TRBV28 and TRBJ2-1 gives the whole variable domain DVKVTQSSRYLVKRTGEKVFLECVQDMDHENMFWYRQDPGLGLRLIYFSYDVKMKEKGDIPEGYSVSREKKERFSLILESASTNQTSMYLCASSFSGGLKFFGPGTRLTVL.

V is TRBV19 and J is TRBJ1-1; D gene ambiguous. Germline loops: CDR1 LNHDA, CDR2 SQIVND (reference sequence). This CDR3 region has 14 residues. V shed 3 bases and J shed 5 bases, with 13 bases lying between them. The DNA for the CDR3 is TGTGCCAGTAGTATTTTAGGCAGCTCAACTGAAGCTTTCTTT. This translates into CASSILGSSTEAFF.

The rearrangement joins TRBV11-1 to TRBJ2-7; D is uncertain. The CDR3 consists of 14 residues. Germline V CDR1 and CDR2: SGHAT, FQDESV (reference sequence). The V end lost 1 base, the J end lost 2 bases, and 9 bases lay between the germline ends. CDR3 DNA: TGTGCCAGCAGCTTAGAACTCGTGGCCTACGAGCAGTACTTC. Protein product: CASSLELVAYEQYF.

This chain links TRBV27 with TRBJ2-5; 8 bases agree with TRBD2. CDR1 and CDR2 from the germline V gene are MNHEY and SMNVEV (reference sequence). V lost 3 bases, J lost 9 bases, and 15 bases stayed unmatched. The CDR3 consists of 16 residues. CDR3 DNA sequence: TGTGCCAGCAGTTTTATCGGGGGGGCCCCAAATTCGGCCCAGTACTTC. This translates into CASSFIGGAPNSAQYF.

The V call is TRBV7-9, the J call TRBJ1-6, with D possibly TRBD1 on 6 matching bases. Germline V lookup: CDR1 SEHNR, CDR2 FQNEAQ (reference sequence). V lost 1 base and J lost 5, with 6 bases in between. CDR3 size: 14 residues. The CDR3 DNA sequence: TGTGCCAGCAGCTTAGAGGGGGATAATTCACCCCTCCACTTT. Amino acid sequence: CASSLEGDNSPLHF.

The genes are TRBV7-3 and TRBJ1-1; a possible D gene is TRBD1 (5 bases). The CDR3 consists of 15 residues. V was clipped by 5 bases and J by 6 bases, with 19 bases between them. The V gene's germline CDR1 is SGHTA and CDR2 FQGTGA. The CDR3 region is CASSRVPGVNAEAFF. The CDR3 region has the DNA TGTGCCAGCAGCCGCGTACCGGGGGTCAATGCTGAAGCTTTCTTT.

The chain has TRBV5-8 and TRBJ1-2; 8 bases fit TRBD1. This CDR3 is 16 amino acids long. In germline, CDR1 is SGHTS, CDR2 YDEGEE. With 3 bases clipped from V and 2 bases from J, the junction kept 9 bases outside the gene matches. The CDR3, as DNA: TGTGCCAGCAGCTATGGACAGGGTCTGGGAAACTATGGCTACACCTTC. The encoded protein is CASSYGQGLGNYGYTF.

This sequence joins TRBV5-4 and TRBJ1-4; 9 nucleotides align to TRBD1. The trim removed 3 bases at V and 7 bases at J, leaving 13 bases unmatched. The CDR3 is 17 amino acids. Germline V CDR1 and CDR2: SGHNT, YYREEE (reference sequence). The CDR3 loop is CASSSDRLDRGGEKLFF. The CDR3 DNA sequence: TGTGCCAGCAGCTCCGACAGATTGGACAGGGGCGGTGAAAAACTGTTTTTT.

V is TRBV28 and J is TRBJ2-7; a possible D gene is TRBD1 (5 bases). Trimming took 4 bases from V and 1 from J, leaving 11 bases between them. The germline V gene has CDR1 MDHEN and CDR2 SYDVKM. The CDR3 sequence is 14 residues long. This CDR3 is CASSSQGQSYEQYF. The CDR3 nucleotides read TGTGCCAGCAGTTCCCAGGGTCAGTCCTACGAGCAGTACTTC.

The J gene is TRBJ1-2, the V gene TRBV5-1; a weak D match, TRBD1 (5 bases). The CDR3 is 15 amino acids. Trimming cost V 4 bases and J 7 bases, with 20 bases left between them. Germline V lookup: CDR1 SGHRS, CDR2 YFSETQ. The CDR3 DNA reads TGCGCCAGCAGCGGGGGTTGGGGCCCTGTCGGTGGCTACACCTTC. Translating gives CASSGGWGPVGGYTF.

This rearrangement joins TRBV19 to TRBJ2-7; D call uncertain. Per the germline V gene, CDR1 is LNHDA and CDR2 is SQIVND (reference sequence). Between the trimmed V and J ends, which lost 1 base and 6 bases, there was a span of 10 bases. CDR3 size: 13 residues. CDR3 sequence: CASSIGPGVEQYF. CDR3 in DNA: TGTGCCAGTAGTATAGGACCTGGAGTCGAGCAGTACTTC.

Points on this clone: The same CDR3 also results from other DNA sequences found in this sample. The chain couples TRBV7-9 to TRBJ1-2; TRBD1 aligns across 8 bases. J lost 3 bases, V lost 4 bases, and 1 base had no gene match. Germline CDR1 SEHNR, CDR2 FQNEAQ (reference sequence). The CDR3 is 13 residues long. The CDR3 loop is CASSSQGDYGYTF. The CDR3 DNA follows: TGTGCCAGCAGCTCACAGGGGGACTATGGCTACACCTTC.

This chain's CDR3 is CAIRNGNHLAGEAFF. As DNA, the CDR3 is TGTGCCATCAGAAACGGAAACCACCTTGCAGGGGAAGCTTTCTTT. This rearrangement joins TRBV10-3 to TRBJ1-1; D is possibly TRBD1 (5 bases). The V end was cut by 6 bases, the J end by 8 bases, with 22 bases between. The CDR3 covers 15 residues. Germline CDR1 and CDR2: ENHRY and SYGVKD.

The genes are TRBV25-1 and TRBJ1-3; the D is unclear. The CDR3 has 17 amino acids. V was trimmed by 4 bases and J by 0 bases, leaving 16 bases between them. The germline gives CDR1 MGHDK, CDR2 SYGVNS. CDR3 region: CASSALGPTPSGNTIYF. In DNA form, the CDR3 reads TGTGCCAGCAGTGCCCTCGGGCCGACACCCTCTGGAAACACCATATATTTT.

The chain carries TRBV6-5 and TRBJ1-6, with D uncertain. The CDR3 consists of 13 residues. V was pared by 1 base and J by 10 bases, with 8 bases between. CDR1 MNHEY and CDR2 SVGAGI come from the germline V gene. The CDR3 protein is CASSYFFGSPLHF. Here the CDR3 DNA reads TGTGCCAGCAGTTACTTTTTCGGATCACCCCTCCACTTT.

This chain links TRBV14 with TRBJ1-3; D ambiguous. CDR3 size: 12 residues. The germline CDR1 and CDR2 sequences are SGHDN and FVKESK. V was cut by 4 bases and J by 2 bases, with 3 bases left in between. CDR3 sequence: CASSPTGNTIYF. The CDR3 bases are TGTGCCAGCAGCCCCACTGGAAACACCATATATTTT. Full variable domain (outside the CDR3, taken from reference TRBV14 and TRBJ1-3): EAGVTQFPSHSVIEKGQTVTLRCDPISGHDNLYWYRRVMGKEIKFLLHFVKESKQDESGMPNNRFLAERTGGTYSTLKVQPAELEDSGVYFCASSPTGNTIYFGEGSWLTVV.

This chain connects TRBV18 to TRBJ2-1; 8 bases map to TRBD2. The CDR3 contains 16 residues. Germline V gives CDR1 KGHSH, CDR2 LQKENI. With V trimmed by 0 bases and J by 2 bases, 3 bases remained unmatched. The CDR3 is CASSPPPAGAYNEQFF. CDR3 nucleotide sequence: TGTGCCAGCTCACCACCCCCAGCGGGGGCCTACAATGAGCAGTTCTTC.